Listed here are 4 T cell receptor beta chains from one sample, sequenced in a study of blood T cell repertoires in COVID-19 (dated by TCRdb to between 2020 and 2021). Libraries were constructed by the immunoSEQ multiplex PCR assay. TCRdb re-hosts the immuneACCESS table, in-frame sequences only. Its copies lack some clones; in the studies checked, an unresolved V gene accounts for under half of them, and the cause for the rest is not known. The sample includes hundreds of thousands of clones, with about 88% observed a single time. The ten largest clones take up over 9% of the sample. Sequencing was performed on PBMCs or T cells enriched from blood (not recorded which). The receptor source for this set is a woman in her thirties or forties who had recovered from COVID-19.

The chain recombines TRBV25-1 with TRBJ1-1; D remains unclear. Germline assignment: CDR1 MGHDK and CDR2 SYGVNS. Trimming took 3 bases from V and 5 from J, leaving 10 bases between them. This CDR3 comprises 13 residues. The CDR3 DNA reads TGTGCCAGCAGTGAGACTACTTGGACTGAAGCTTTCTTT. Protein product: CASSETTWTEAFF.

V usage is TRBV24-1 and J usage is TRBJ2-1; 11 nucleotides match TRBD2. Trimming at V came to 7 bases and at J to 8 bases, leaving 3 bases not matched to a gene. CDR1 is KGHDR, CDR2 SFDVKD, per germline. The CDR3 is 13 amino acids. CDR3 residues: CATRIAGGDEQFF. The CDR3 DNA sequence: TGTGCCACCAGGATAGCGGGAGGGGATGAGCAGTTCTTC.

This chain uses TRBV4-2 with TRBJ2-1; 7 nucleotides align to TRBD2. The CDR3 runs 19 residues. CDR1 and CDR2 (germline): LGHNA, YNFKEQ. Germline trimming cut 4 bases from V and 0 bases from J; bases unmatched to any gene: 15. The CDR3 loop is CASSPRRGGSIVSYNEQFF. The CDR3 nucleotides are TGTGCCAGCAGCCCCCGGAGGGGCGGGAGCATAGTCTCCTACAATGAGCAGTTCTTC.

The CDR3, as DNA: TGTGCCAGCTCACCGATTAGCGGGGTGGGCGGTCTCCTCGACGAGCAGTACTTC. This sequence encodes CASSPISGVGGLLDEQYF. The chain links TRBV18 to TRBJ2-7; 8 bases fit TRBD2. V shed 3 bases and J 5 bases; nucleotides not matched to a gene: 18. There are 18 residues in the CDR3. Looked up from germline, CDR1 is KGHSH and CDR2 is LQKENI.